A single sample gave rise to the 2 T cell receptor beta chains below, sequenced in a study of cytomegalovirus exposure and HLA in healthy donors. The PCR employed 60 Vbeta primers together with 13 Jbeta primers. Assay used: immunoSEQ multiplex PCR; TCRdb lists only in-frame clones, some missing. The table has hundreds of thousands of clones, over 60% seen once. Sequencing was performed on PBMCs. The receptors derive from a man aged 18 to 29 in good health and CMV-seronegative.

The chain combines TRBV6-1 with TRBJ2-5; a weak D match, TRBD1 (5 bases). In germline, CDR1 is MNHNS, CDR2 SASEGT. This CDR3 is 14 amino acids long. V was clipped by 5 bases and J by 5 bases, with 15 bases between them. CDR3 protein: CASSRGGHGETQYF. The CDR3 DNA is TGTGCCAGCAGTAGGGGCGGTCATGGGGAGACCCAGTACTTC.

J is TRBJ2-1 and V is TRBV15, with D tentatively TRBD1 (5 bases). CDR3 length: 16 residues. Germline V gene lookup returns CDR1 LNHNV and CDR2 YYDKDF (reference sequence). Between the trimmed V and J ends, which lost 0 bases and 5 bases, there was a span of 14 bases. The CDR3 nucleotides read TGTGCCACCAGCAGAGATTTCGGGTTAGGGGACAATGAGCAGTTCTTC. Translating gives CATSRDFGLGDNEQFF.